The 24 T cell receptor beta chains below were found in one sample sequenced in a study of blood T cells in healthy people across ages. Using a J-beta primer mix together with a sample-barcoded 5' primer, a second PCR was run for 7 to 11 cycles. MiXCR was run by TCRdb on the 5' RACE reads, yielding one entry per CDR3 protein. Of more than 800,000 distinct CDR3 sequences in the sample, 40% to 50% were seen once. The sequenced sample was blood. These receptors all stem from a woman aged 55-75 years in good health.

The chain couples TRBV14 to TRBJ2-1, with 11 nucleotides matching TRBD2. The CDR3 is made up of 19 amino acids. V was pared by 3 bases and J by 0 bases, with 10 bases of the junction left unmatched. Germline CDR1 and CDR2: SGHDN and FVKESK. The CDR3 DNA follows: TGTGCCAGCAGCCACAGCCCAACTAGCGGGAGATCCTCCTACAATGAGCAGTTCTTC. This codes for CASSHSPTSGRSSYNEQFF.

The chain has TRBV11-3 and TRBJ2-3; 15 nucleotides line up with TRBD2. Germline-derived CDR1 and CDR2 are SGHNT and YENEEA. The CDR3 consists of 16 residues. Trimming took 5 bases from V and 4 from J; bases not matched to a gene: 4. This CDR3 reads CASSQRTSGRADTQYF. The CDR3 nucleotides read TGTGCCAGCAGCCAACGGACTAGCGGGAGGGCAGATACGCAGTATTTT.

The chain has TRBV27 and TRBJ2-3, with 11 bases identical to TRBD2. Germline V CDR1 and CDR2: MNHEY, SMNVEV (reference sequence). V lost 2 bases to trimming and J lost 0 bases; unmatched junction nucleotides: 7. The CDR3 covers 18 residues. The CDR3: CASSLVAGGRVSTDTQYF. The CDR3 DNA reads as TGTGCCAGCAGTTTAGTAGCGGGAGGGCGGGTGAGCACAGATACGCAGTATTTT.

The chain combines TRBV28 with TRBJ2-4; a weak D match, TRBD2 (6 bases). Trimming took off 3 bases at V and 0 bases at J, with 21 bases between the two ends. The CDR3 runs to 19 residues. The germline CDR1 and CDR2 sequences are MDHEN and SYDVKM. Here the CDR3 DNA reads TGTGCCAGCAGTTTCCCAACCTCGGGAGCGAGTCTAGCCAAAAACATTCAGTACTTC. Residues: CASSFPTSGASLAKNIQYF.

CDR3 DNA: TGTGCCAGCAGCCAAGATACGGGAGGGGTCTACAATGAGCAGTTCTTC. Translation: CASSQDTGGVYNEQFF. V is TRBV3-1 and J is TRBJ2-1, with TRBD2 matching over 8 bases. V shed 0 bases and J 3 bases; nucleotides not matched to a gene: 4. In germline, CDR1 is LGHDT, CDR2 YNNKEL (reference sequence). This CDR3 is built from 16 residues.

With regard to this clonotype: A much larger clone is a single base away; this may be a read error. The gene calls are TRBV6-2 or TRBV6-3 and TRBJ2-3; D not certain. The CDR3 length is 10 residues. The germline V gene encodes CDR1 MNHEY and CDR2 SVGEGT. The CDR3 bases are TGTGCCAGCCGGGCAGATGCGCAGTATTTT. Translated: CASRADAQYF.

Notes on this clonotype: Germline is not matched at one junction end, which may reflect a read error. The chain combines TRBV10-3 with TRBJ2-5, with 8 bases matching TRBD1. Germline V CDR1 and CDR2: ENHRY, SYGVKD. CDR3 length: 15 residues. For the CDR3, the DNA is TGTGCCATCAGTCACGGGACAGGCCCACAAGGGACCCAGTACTTC. Translation gives CAISHGTGPQGTQYF.

This clonotype was counted ten times or more. The rearrangement links TRBV29-1 to TRBJ2-6, with D tentatively TRBD2 (5 bases). There are 13 residues in the CDR3. CDR1 is SQVTM and CDR2 is ANQGSEA in the germline V gene. The V end lost 7 bases, the J end lost 1 base, and 8 bases lay between the germline ends. CDR3 protein: CSAGESGANVLTF. Written as DNA, the CDR3 is TGCAGCGCTGGGGAGTCTGGGGCCAACGTCCTGACTTTC.

The rearrangement uses TRBV20-1 and TRBJ2-5; D possibly corresponds to TRBD1 (6 bases). Germline V CDR1 and CDR2: DFQATT, SNEGSKA (reference sequence). Trimming removed 5 bases from V and 1 base from J, with 11 bases in between. This CDR3 region has 13 residues. CDR3 region: CSAHGQSQETQYF. CDR3 DNA sequence: TGCAGTGCTCATGGACAGTCCCAAGAGACCCAGTACTTC.

This sequence joins TRBV10-3 and TRBJ2-7, with D uncertain. The V gene lost 5 bases and the J gene lost 6 bases, with 20 bases spanning the gap. From germline, CDR1 is ENHRY and CDR2 SYGVKD. The CDR3 runs 15 residues. CDR3 loop: CAISRQIIETGEQYF. The CDR3 DNA is TGTGCCATCAGTCGCCAGATCATAGAAACCGGCGAGCAGTACTTC.

The rearrangement links TRBV4-1 to TRBJ2-7, with a tentative D call TRBD2 (6 bases). Between the trimmed V and J ends, which lost 4 bases and 3 bases, there was a span of 13 bases. Germline V gives CDR1 MGHRA, CDR2 YSYEKL. This CDR3 is 14 amino acids long. The CDR3 region has the DNA TGCGCCAGCAGCCCGGAGGAGGGGAACTACGAGCAGTACTTC. Encoded protein: CASSPEEGNYEQYF.

This clonotype showed up just once. V and J are TRBV5-1 and TRBJ1-4; no clear D. Germline V gene lookup returns CDR1 SGHRS and CDR2 YFSETQ. The CDR3 spans 15 residues. V was pared by 4 bases and J by 7 bases, with 17 bases between. The CDR3 region is CASSPEGFQGEKLFF. CDR3 nucleotides: TGCGCCAGCAGCCCCGAAGGGTTCCAAGGTGAAAAACTGTTTTTT.

The DNA of the CDR3 is TGCAGTGCAACTAGCGGGAGGGCCCTTTACGAGCAGTTCTTC. It translates to CSATSGRALYEQFF. The chain employs TRBV20-1 and TRBJ2-1; 13 positions agree with TRBD2. Germline values: CDR1 DFQATT, CDR2 SNEGSKA (reference sequence). The CDR3 is 14 residues long. V lost 6 bases and J lost 10; bases outside the gene matches: 9.

This clonotype came up a few times. The V call is TRBV4-2, the J call TRBJ2-3; D gene ambiguous. The CDR3 has 15 amino acids. V was shortened by 0 bases and J by 5 bases, with 12 bases between the two germline ends. Germline assignment: CDR1 LGHNA and CDR2 YNFKEQ. This CDR3 reads CASSQDAGPKDTQYF. In DNA, the CDR3 is TGTGCCAGCAGCCAAGATGCAGGCCCAAAAGATACGCAGTATTTT.

The table lists this clonotype with a few counts. The chain uses TRBV28 and TRBJ1-6; 12 bases agree with TRBD1. The CDR3 loop spans 17 amino acids. Germline assignment: CDR1 MDHEN and CDR2 SYDVKM. J was trimmed by 10 bases and V by 5 bases; bases with no gene match: 12. CDR3 in DNA: TGTGCCAGCAGTCCCTACCGGGACAGGGGGCTAGGGTCACCCCTCCACTTT. It translates to CASSPYRDRGLGSPLHF.

The chain combines TRBV29-1 with TRBJ2-7; no clear D. The better agreement between TRBJ2-5 and the DNA end casts doubt on the J call. The germline V gene has CDR1 SQVTM and CDR2 ANQGSEA. This CDR3 is 11 amino acids long. The CDR3 is CSVFPAETQYF. The DNA of the CDR3 is TGCAGCGTGTTCCCCGCGGAGACCCAGTACTTC.

This clonotype has a handful of counts. Just one base apart from a much larger clone, this may be a read error. CDR3 sequence reads: CASSGTSSTDTQYF. The DNA for the CDR3 is TGTGCCAGCAGCGGGACTAGCAGCACAGATACGCAGTATTTT. The V call is TRBV2, the J call TRBJ2-3; 9 nucleotides align to TRBD2. This CDR3 has 14 residues. Trimming removed 6 bases from V and 0 bases from J; junction bases left unmatched: 1. CDR1 and CDR2 (germline): SNHLY, FYNNEI.

The chain has TRBV27 and TRBJ1-5, with D perhaps matching TRBD1 (6 bases). The CDR3 contains 15 residues. The germline V gene has CDR1 MNHEY and CDR2 SMNVEV (reference sequence). The germline V and J ends were trimmed by 5 bases and 2 bases, with 13 bases remaining between them. CDR3 residues: CASSPARGRNQPQHF. CDR3 nucleotides: TGTGCCAGCAGTCCGGCCAGGGGTCGCAATCAGCCCCAGCATTTT.

The chain is built from TRBV9 and TRBJ2-3; D unresolved. V shed 0 bases and J shed 3 bases, with 8 bases lying between them. From germline, CDR1 is SGDLS and CDR2 YYNGEE. CDR3 size: 14 residues. CDR3 residues: CASSVDKETDTQYF. The CDR3 coding sequence is TGTGCCAGCAGCGTAGATAAGGAAACAGATACGCAGTATTTT.

This clonotype was seen only a few times. The chain couples TRBV11-2 to TRBJ2-7, with TRBD1 as a possible D gene (6 bases). CDR3 length equals 16 residues. Germline V lookup: CDR1 SGHAT, CDR2 FQNNGV. Trimming pared 1 base from V and 0 bases from J, leaving 13 bases between. CDR3: CASSLVGAFSSYEQYF. CDR3 nucleotide sequence: TGTGCCAGCAGCTTAGTGGGGGCCTTTAGCTCCTACGAGCAGTACTTC.

Ten or more counts support this clonotype. J is TRBJ2-7 and V is TRBV29-1, with 9 bases lining up with TRBD2. Germline V gene data show CDR1 as SQVTM and CDR2 as ANQGSEA. V shed 2 bases and J 7 bases; nucleotides not matched to a gene: 6. The CDR3 sequence is 13 residues long. In nucleotides, the CDR3 is TGCAGCGTTGAAACGGGACTAGCAGGGGAGCAGTACTTC. Translation gives CSVETGLAGEQYF.

A note on this clonotype: At one of its ends the junction is not consistent with the germline gene, which may arise from a read error. The J gene is TRBJ1-4, the V gene TRBV12-3 or TRBV12-4; 9 bases align to TRBD1. This CDR3 region has 14 residues. The CDR3 reads CASSTQGANEELFF. The CDR3, as DNA: TGTGCCAGCAGTACACAGGGGGCGAATGAAGAACTGTTTTTT.

This clonotype appeared a few times. The chain recombines TRBV6-5 with TRBJ2-7; D might be TRBD2 (5 bases). The V and J ends lost 1 base and 4 bases respectively, with 5 bases between them. The CDR3 runs 12 residues. Germline V lookup: CDR1 MNHEY, CDR2 SVGAGI. CDR3 sequence reads: CASSYWRYEQYF. CDR3 sequence (DNA): TGTGCCAGCAGTTACTGGAGGTACGAGCAGTACTTC.

The chain combines TRBV27 with TRBJ2-7; 7 bases agree with TRBD1. The germline V gene has CDR1 MNHEY and CDR2 SMNVEV (reference sequence). After removal of 6 bases from V and 5 bases from J, the junction contained 10 bases not matched to a gene. The CDR3 extends over 14 amino acids. The CDR3, as DNA: TGTGCCAGCAGGAAACAGGGGCCCAGGGACGAGCAGTACTTC. It is translated as CASRKQGPRDEQYF.